This T cell receptor (beta chain) was recovered during a study of multiple sclerosis patients with progressive multifocal leukoencephalopathy. The survey-level immunoSEQ assay was used. The data were produced by immunoSEQ multiplex PCR, yet TCRdb's version contains in-frame clones alone and is incomplete. This table holds under 30,000 clones, approximately 90% found once. Only one count was recorded for this clone. V was pared by 1 base and J by 13 bases, with 25 bases between. The CDR3 runs 16 residues. Germline CDR1 SGHDN, CDR2 FVKESK. Noted time point: 12 to 13 months of natalizumab therapy. The TCR sequence derives from a young man with multiple sclerosis. This chain uses TRBV14 with TRBJ2-5; weak D call: TRBD2 (6 bases). The sequences come from PBMCs, collected from a patient treated with natalizumab. The CDR3 nucleotides read TGTGCCAGCAGCCAAGCCCCGGCCAGCGGGCTTTACAGAGGGTACTTC. This encodes CASSQAPASGLYRGYF.